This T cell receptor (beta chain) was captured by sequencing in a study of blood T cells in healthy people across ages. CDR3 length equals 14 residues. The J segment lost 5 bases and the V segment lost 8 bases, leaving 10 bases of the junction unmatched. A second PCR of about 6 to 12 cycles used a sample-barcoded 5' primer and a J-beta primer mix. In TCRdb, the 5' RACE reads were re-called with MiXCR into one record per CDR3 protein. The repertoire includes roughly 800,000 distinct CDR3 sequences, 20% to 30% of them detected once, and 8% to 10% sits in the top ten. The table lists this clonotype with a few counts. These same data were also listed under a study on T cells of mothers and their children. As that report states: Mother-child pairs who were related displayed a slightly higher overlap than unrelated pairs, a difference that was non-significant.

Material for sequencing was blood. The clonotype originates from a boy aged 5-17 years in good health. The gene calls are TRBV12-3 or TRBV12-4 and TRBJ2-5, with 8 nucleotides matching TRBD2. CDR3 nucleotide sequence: TGTGCCAGCGGATCGCGGGGGGCCGATGAGACCCAGTACTTC. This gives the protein CASGSRGADETQYF.